Listed below are T cell receptor beta chains from one sample, sequenced in a study of T cell responses to AZD1222 COVID-19 vaccine. The data were produced by immunoSEQ multiplex PCR, yet TCRdb's version contains in-frame clones alone and is incomplete. The sample consists of 120,000 to 150,000 clones, around 90% of them appearing once. The specimen comprised peripheral blood, sampled on day 0 of AZD1222 vaccination. Receptors originate from an adult in good health. The CDR3 runs from the conserved cysteine through the conserved F or W. Each record gives: D gene, J gene, V gene, clone size, CDR3 DNA, CDR3 protein. A D gene is named only where the DNA matches it firmly. Clone size is stated in some rows and not others, as once, few, many or a class when expanded.

d_gene: .
j_gene: TRBJ2-3
v_gene: TRBV5-6
abundance: .
CDR3nt: TGTGCCAGCTGGGGGCAGAACACAGATACGCAGTATTTT
CDR3aa: CASWGQNTDTQYF

d_gene: TRBD1
j_gene: TRBJ1-6
v_gene: TRBV7-9
abundance: .
CDR3nt: TGTGCCAGCAGCCTAGAAGACAGGGGCGGTTCACCCCTCCACTTT
CDR3aa: CASSLEDRGGSPLHF

d_gene: .
j_gene: TRBJ1-1
v_gene: TRBV5-1
abundance: .
CDR3nt: TGCGCCAGCAGCTTGGTACCGAACACTGAAGCTTTCTTT
CDR3aa: CASSLVPNTEAFF

d_gene: TRBD1
j_gene: TRBJ1-5
v_gene: TRBV19
abundance: few
CDR3nt: TGTGCCAGTAGTATGGGACAGGGGTTCAACAATCAGCCCCAGCATTTT
CDR3aa: CASSMGQGFNNQPQHF

d_gene: .
j_gene: TRBJ1-4
v_gene: TRBV5-1
abundance: .
CDR3nt: TGCGCCAGCAGCTTGACCTCAGCTACCGGGCAGGAAAAACTGTTTTTT
CDR3aa: CASSLTSATGQEKLFF

d_gene: .
j_gene: TRBJ1-4
v_gene: TRBV19
abundance: .
CDR3nt: TGTGCCAGTAGTATTCCGCGGGGGGGTAGTGAAAAACTGTTTTTT
CDR3aa: CASSIPRGGSEKLFF

d_gene: .
j_gene: TRBJ1-5
v_gene: TRBV5-1
abundance: .
CDR3nt: TGCGCCAGCAGCTTGGGGACCCTCAATCAGCCCCAGCATTTT
CDR3aa: CASSLGTLNQPQHF

d_gene: .
j_gene: TRBJ1-1
v_gene: TRBV1
abundance: few
CDR3nt: TGCACCAGCAGCAGGGGGCTGGAGAACACTGAAGCTTTCTTT
CDR3aa: CTSSRGLENTEAFF

d_gene: TRBD2
j_gene: TRBJ2-2
v_gene: TRBV10-3
abundance: .
CDR3nt: TGTGCCATCAGTGACCGGACTAGCGGGCCCACCGGGGAGCTGTTTTTT
CDR3aa: CAISDRTSGPTGELFF

d_gene: TRBD2
j_gene: TRBJ2-7
v_gene: TRBV7-2
abundance: .
CDR3nt: TGTGCCAGCAGCGTTCAGGCGACTAGCGGGATGCGCGAGCAGTACTTC
CDR3aa: CASSVQATSGMREQYF

d_gene: .
j_gene: TRBJ2-6
v_gene: TRBV5-1
abundance: few
CDR3nt: TGCGCCAGCAGCTTGGCCTCTGGGGCCAACGTCCTGACTTTC
CDR3aa: CASSLASGANVLTF

d_gene: .
j_gene: TRBJ1-4
v_gene: TRBV25-1
abundance: .
CDR3nt: TGTGCCAGCAGCCGGGAAAGAGAAAATGAAAAACTGTTTTTT
CDR3aa: CASSRERENEKLFF